One sample yielded the 9 T cell receptor beta chains listed below, sequenced in a study of shared clonotypes between healthy human individuals. The assay was immunoSEQ multiplex PCR, and TCRdb's table has in-frame clones only and misses some. The sample yields around 2.1 million clones, just over 90% seen once. Naive-designated CD8 cells lacked CD45RO, were positively enriched for CCR7, and omitted terminally differentiated effector memory CD45RA+ cells. Source material: naive CD8+ T cells from PBMCs. Receptor source: a man aged 18 to 30 in good health. Some clones in this sample may be carry-over from other donors' samples.

This chain connects TRBV10-3 to TRBJ2-7, with TRBD1 as a possible D gene (6 bases). The CDR3 sequence is 13 residues long. Trimming took off 3 bases at V and 3 bases at J, with 9 bases between the two ends. From germline, CDR1 is ENHRY and CDR2 SYGVKD. The CDR3 here is CAISDRGIYEQYF. In nucleotides, the CDR3 is TGTGCCATCAGTGACAGGGGAATCTACGAGCAGTACTTC.

This rearrangement joins TRBV9 to TRBJ2-1; perhaps TRBD2 as D (5 bases). The CDR3 loop spans 12 amino acids. Germline V gene data show CDR1 as SGDLS and CDR2 as YYNGEE. The V gene lost 7 bases and the J gene lost 10 bases, with 15 bases spanning the gap. The chain's CDR3 is CASRAGGGEQFF. The CDR3 DNA is TGTGCCAGCCGGGCCGGAGGCGGGGAGCAGTTCTTC.

This sequence joins TRBV4-2 and TRBJ2-7, with 8 bases that match TRBD1. From germline, CDR1 is LGHNA and CDR2 YNFKEQ. The CDR3 runs 16 residues. Germline trimming cut 0 bases from V and 3 bases from J; bases unmatched to any gene: 7. The CDR3, as DNA: TGTGCCAGCAGCCAAGATCTCGGGACAGGATTCTACGAGCAGTACTTC. Protein: CASSQDLGTGFYEQYF.

The rearrangement links TRBV4-3 to TRBJ2-7; D possibly matches TRBD1 or TRBD2 (5 bases each). CDR1 and CDR2 from the germline V gene are LGHNA and YSLEER. The CDR3 sequence is 16 residues long. Trimming took off 1 base at V and 0 bases at J, with 13 bases between the two ends. For the CDR3, the DNA is TGCGCCAGCAGCCAAGCGAAAGGGGAGCTCTCCTACGAGCAGTACTTC. It is translated as CASSQAKGELSYEQYF.

In the case of this clone: The sample has other DNA sequences that encode this CDR3 too. This chain connects TRBV6-5 to TRBJ2-7; possible D gene TRBD2, 6 bases. Germline V CDR1 and CDR2: MNHEY, SVGAGI. The CDR3 sequence is 13 residues long. Trimming removed 0 bases at V and 5 bases at J, with 8 bases between. The CDR3 spells CASSYSLADEQYF. In DNA form, the CDR3 reads TGTGCCAGCAGTTACTCCTTAGCGGACGAGCAGTACTTC.

The chain has TRBV5-8 and TRBJ2-7, with D hard to call. This CDR3 comprises 14 residues. The V and J ends lost 4 bases and 4 bases respectively, with 15 bases between them. The germline V gene has CDR1 SGHTS and CDR2 YDEGEE. The CDR3 reads CASSRPKVVYEQYF. Here the CDR3 DNA reads TGTGCCAGCAGCCGACCCAAGGTCGTTTACGAGCAGTACTTC.

The chain joins TRBV6-5 to TRBJ2-7, with 8 bases lining up with TRBD2. The CDR3 runs 15 residues. After removal of 0 bases from V and 2 bases from J, the junction contained 3 bases not matched to a gene. CDR1 is MNHEY and CDR2 is SVGAGI in the germline V gene. DNA for the CDR3: TGTGCCAGCAGTTACTCCCCAGCGGGAGCCTACGAGCAGTACTTC. Its protein product is CASSYSPAGAYEQYF.

The V gene is TRBV27, the J gene TRBJ2-7, with D possibly being TRBD1 (6 bases). Per germline, CDR1 MNHEY and CDR2 SMNVEV (reference sequence). This CDR3 has 15 residues. Trimming stripped 2 bases from V and 6 bases from J, with 17 bases between. The CDR3 nucleotides are TGTGCCAGCAGTTTACGACAGGCTACTACGGGCGAGCAGTACTTC. This codes for CASSLRQATTGEQYF.

The V and J genes are TRBV5-6 and TRBJ2-1, with TRBD1 matching over 10 bases. V lost 3 bases, J lost 7 bases, and 4 bases stayed unmatched. This CDR3 is built from 14 residues. The germline V gene encodes CDR1 SGHDT and CDR2 YYEEEE. This chain's CDR3 is CASSSPDRGNEQFF. The DNA of the CDR3 is TGTGCCAGCAGCTCCCCGGACAGGGGGAATGAGCAGTTCTTC.